This T cell receptor beta chain was captured by sequencing in a study of siplizumab effects on memory and regulatory T cells. As to this clone: Its antigen is not known.

The study, taken as a whole, reports: Roughly 80-96% of proliferating CD4+ or CD8+ clones lacked a naive or memory phenotype that could be assigned.

This CDR3 has 12 amino acids. Per germline, CDR1 MRHNA and CDR2 SNTAGT. Between the trimmed V and J ends, which lost 2 bases and 4 bases, there was a span of 6 bases. The assay was immunoSEQ multiplex PCR, and TCRdb's table has in-frame clones only and misses some. The profile shows about 100,000 clones, 94% of them singletons. The receptor was derived from a human donor in good health. V gene TRBV6-4 combines with J gene TRBJ2-7; no definite D call. Source material: Tregs sorted from blood. The CDR3 spells CASSDGCYEQYF. The CDR3 DNA sequence: TGTGCCAGCAGTGACGGGTGTTACGAGCAGTACTTC.